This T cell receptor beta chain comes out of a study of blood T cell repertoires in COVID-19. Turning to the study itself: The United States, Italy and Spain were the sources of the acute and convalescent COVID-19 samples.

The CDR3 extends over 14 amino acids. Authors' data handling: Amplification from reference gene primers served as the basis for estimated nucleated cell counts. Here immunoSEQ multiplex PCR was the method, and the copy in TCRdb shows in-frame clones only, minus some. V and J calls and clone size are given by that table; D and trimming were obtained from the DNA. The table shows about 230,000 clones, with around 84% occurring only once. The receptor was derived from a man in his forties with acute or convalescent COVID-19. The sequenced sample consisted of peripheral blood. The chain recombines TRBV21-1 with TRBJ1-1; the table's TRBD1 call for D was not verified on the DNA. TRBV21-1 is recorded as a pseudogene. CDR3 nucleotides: TGTGCCAGCAGCACCAAACGTAGGGGAATTGAAGCTTTCTTT. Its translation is CASSTKRRGIEAFF.